The next 9 T cell receptor beta chains were all read from a single sample in a study of vaccination and CD4 T cells after COVID-19. Researchers used the Oncomine TCR Beta short-read assay to sequence DNA from cultured CD4+ T cells. TCRdb independently ran MiXCR on the PCR reads; one entry per CDR3 protein. Of about 19,000 distinct CDR3 sequences in the sample, around half were seen once. The treatment here: roughly 10-day PBMC culture with coronavirus spike peptide pools or control peptides (ViraFEST assay). These receptors are not linked to any known antigen. The source material was CD4+ T cells from blood, cultured in vitro. All receptors come from a human donor who had recovered from COVID-19.

The CDR3 reads CASSLAQGGWGTEAFF. CDR3 DNA: TGTGCCAGCAGCTTAGCGCAGGGCGGCTGGGGCACTGAAGCTTTCTTT. This chain uses TRBV7-6 with TRBJ1-1; D perhaps matches TRBD1 (5 bases). Germline CDR1 is SGHVS and CDR2 is FNYEAQ. V lost 0 bases and J 4 bases, leaving 15 bases between the germline ends. CDR3 length: 16 amino acids.

V gene TRBV2 combines with J gene TRBJ1-1, with 7 bases lining up with TRBD1. This CDR3 is 13 amino acids long. V gave up 9 bases and J gave up 4 bases; unmatched junction bases: 8. Germline-derived CDR1 and CDR2 are SNHLY and FYNNEI. The CDR3 is CARRYQGGTEAFF. The CDR3 DNA follows: TGTGCCAGGCGATATCAGGGGGGCACTGAAGCTTTCTTT.

The V and J genes are TRBV10-3 and TRBJ1-5; D not resolved. This CDR3 is 15 amino acids long. V lost 4 bases and J 4 bases, leaving 14 bases between the germline ends. Per the germline V gene, CDR1 is ENHRY and CDR2 is SYGVKD. This chain's CDR3 is CAISGAYNPNQPQHF. The CDR3 DNA is TGTGCCATCAGTGGGGCCTACAACCCGAATCAGCCCCAGCATTTT.

The chain uses TRBV9 and TRBJ1-1; 7 bases match TRBD1. The trim removed 4 bases at V and 3 bases at J, leaving 6 bases unmatched. This CDR3 has 14 residues. Germline V lookup: CDR1 SGDLS, CDR2 YYNGEE. This CDR3 reads CASSPRQGYTEAFF. The CDR3 DNA is TGTGCCAGCAGCCCGAGACAGGGTTACACTGAAGCTTTCTTT.

This chain connects TRBV30 to TRBJ1-6; D perhaps matches TRBD1 (5 bases). This CDR3 region has 15 residues. The germline gives CDR1 GTSNPN, CDR2 SVGIG (reference sequence). Trimming removed 0 bases at V and 5 bases at J, with 11 bases between. CDR3: CAWSVLGGDNSPLHF. The CDR3, as DNA: TGTGCCTGGAGTGTACTGGGGGGGGATAATTCACCCCTCCACTTT.

This clonotype was counted a few times. The chain employs TRBV6-1 and TRBJ2-3; TRBD2 aligns across 11 bases. The germline gives CDR1 MNHNS, CDR2 SASEGT. The CDR3 sequence is 16 residues long. After removal of 4 bases from V and 4 bases from J, the junction contained 7 bases not matched to a gene. The CDR3 bases are TGTGCCAGCAGTGTTCTAGCGGGGGGCCGACCAGATACGCAGTATTTT. Its protein is CASSVLAGGRPDTQYF.

This chain joins TRBV12-3 or TRBV12-4 and TRBJ2-7; 11 nucleotides align to TRBD1. Trimming cost V 2 bases and J 2 bases; bases outside gene matches: 8. The CDR3 has 17 residues. The CDR3 sequence: CASSLRTGGYSAYEQYF. In DNA form, the CDR3 reads TGTGCCAGCAGTTTAAGGACAGGGGGCTATTCCGCCTACGAGCAGTACTTC.

In its sample, this clonotype was seen a few times. This chain links TRBV11-3 with TRBJ2-5; D is possibly TRBD1 (5 bases). The V end was cut by 1 base, the J end by 5 bases, with 11 bases between. This CDR3 is built from 14 residues. CDR1 SGHNT and CDR2 YENEEA come from the germline V gene. This CDR3 is CASSLGTFGETQYF. DNA for the CDR3: TGTGCCAGCAGCTTAGGGACATTTGGGGAGACCCAGTACTTC.

On this clonotype itself: Germline is not matched at one junction end, which may reflect a read error. The J gene is TRBJ2-7, the V gene TRBV6-2 or TRBV6-3; the match to TRBD2 covers 7 bases. The CDR3 is 13 residues long. Germline V gives CDR1 MNHEY, CDR2 SVGEGT. CDR3 sequence: CASRRDYSYKQYF. CDR3 coding DNA: TGTGCCAGCAGGAGGGACTACTCCTACAAGCAGTACTTC.